These T cell receptor beta chains were read from a single sample in a study of identical twins. Via MiXCR, TCRdb re-called the 5' RACE reads, giving one row per CDR3 protein. This sample yields about 890,000 distinct CDR3 sequences, of which approximately 13% are seen a single time; around 1.5% belongs to the top ten. The same specimen was also included in a second study, on yellow fever vaccine responses in identical twins.

Sample: PBMCs. Receptors originate from a woman between 18 and 29 years old in good health. CDR3s include the opening cysteine and the closing phenylalanine or tryptophan. D genes are given only for firm matches.

V gene: TRBV29-1
CDR3 length: 12
D gene: -
CDR3 protein: CSVTIGTDTQYF

V gene: TRBV23-1
CDR3 length: 15
D gene: -
CDR3 protein: CASSQWGPSTDTQYF

V gene: TRBV12-3/TRBV12-4
CDR3 length: 12
D gene: -
CDR3 protein: CASSLTPSELFF

V gene: TRBV7-2
CDR3 length: 15
D gene: TRBD2
CDR3 protein: CASSLASLAGETQYF

V gene: TRBV11-1
CDR3 length: 17
D gene: TRBD2
CDR3 protein: CASSFSRLAATDETQYF

V gene: TRBV10-3
CDR3 length: 15
D gene: TRBD1
CDR3 protein: CATAPGGTSGNTIYF

V gene: TRBV5-1
CDR3 length: 18
D gene: TRBD1
CDR3 protein: CASSIPTRGTGGFNEQFF

V gene: TRBV2
CDR3 length: 15
D gene: TRBD1
CDR3 protein: CASSEQGQGQETQYF

V gene: TRBV12-3/TRBV12-4
CDR3 length: 18
D gene: -
CDR3 protein: CACSLGGLGDLLDNEQFF

V gene: TRBV10-3
CDR3 length: 13
D gene: -
CDR3 protein: CAITGGSTDTQYF

V gene: TRBV14
CDR3 length: 15
D gene: -
CDR3 protein: CASSQERGGANVLTF

V gene: TRBV11-2
CDR3 length: 11
D gene: -
CDR3 protein: CASSPLVELFF

V gene: TRBV7-2
CDR3 length: 14
D gene: -
CDR3 protein: CASSLNFRGQGYTF

V gene: TRBV29-1
CDR3 length: 16
D gene: TRBD2
CDR3 protein: CSASGVSGSLYNEQFF

V gene: TRBV3-1
CDR3 length: 17
D gene: TRBD2
CDR3 protein: CASSQVQPGGRDNEQFF

V gene: TRBV5-1
CDR3 length: 15
D gene: -
CDR3 protein: CASRFWDTRGDEQFF

V gene: TRBV3-1
CDR3 length: 14
D gene: -
CDR3 protein: CASSPRGLSTEAFF

V gene: TRBV5-1
CDR3 length: 16
D gene: -
CDR3 protein: CASSLTGNANTGELFF

V gene: TRBV28
CDR3 length: 16
D gene: -
CDR3 protein: CASSLSDLSSYNEQFF

V gene: TRBV12-3/TRBV12-4
CDR3 length: 13
D gene: -
CDR3 protein: CASGGSLGDTQYF

V gene: TRBV4-2
CDR3 length: 19
D gene: TRBD2
CDR3 protein: CASSPNLAGAPILVGTQYF

V gene: TRBV19
CDR3 length: 17
D gene: -
CDR3 protein: CASSLLMGDTNTYEQYF